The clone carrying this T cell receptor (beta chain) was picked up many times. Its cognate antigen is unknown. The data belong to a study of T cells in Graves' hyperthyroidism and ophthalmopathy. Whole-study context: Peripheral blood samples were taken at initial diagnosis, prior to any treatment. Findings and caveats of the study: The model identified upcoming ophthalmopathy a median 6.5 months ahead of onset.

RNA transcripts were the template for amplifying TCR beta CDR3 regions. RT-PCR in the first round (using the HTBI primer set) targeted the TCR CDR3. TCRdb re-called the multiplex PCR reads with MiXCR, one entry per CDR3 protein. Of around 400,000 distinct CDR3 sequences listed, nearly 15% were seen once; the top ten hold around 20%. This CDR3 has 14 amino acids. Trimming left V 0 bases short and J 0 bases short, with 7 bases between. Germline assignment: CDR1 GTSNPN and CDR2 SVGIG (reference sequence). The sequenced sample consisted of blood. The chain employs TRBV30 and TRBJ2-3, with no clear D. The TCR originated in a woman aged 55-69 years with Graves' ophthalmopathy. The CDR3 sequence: CAWSVGPSTDTQYF. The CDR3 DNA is TGTGCCTGGAGTGTCGGTCCTAGCACAGATACGCAGTATTTT. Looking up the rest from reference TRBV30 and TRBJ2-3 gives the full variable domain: SQTIHQWPATLVQPVGSPLSLECTVEGTSNPNLYWYRQAAGRGLQLLFYSVGIGQISSEVPQNLSASRPQDRQFILSSKKLLLSDSGFYLCAWSVGPSTDTQYFGPGTRLTVL.